The 5 T cell receptor beta chains presented below share a single source sample, sequenced in a study of blood T cell repertoires in COVID-19. Repertoires were generated with immunoSEQ multiplex PCR, while TCRdb's copy carries only in-frame clones and drops some. This sample yields some 60,000 clones, of which about 83% are seen a single time; more than 8.5% belongs to the top ten. The sequencing sample was made of peripheral blood. The receptors come from a man aged 45-65 years with COVID-19, enrolled during active disease.

This chain uses TRBV2 with TRBJ1-1; D might be TRBD1 (5 bases). V lost 3 bases to trimming and J lost 11 bases, with 10 bases between them. Germline-derived CDR1 and CDR2 are SNHLY and FYNNEI. The CDR3 spans 11 residues. DNA for the CDR3: TGTGCCAGCAGTGACTGGACAACCGCTTTCTTT. Translation gives CASSDWTTAFF.

In this sample, this clone turned up a few times. The chain has TRBV19 and TRBJ2-7; 9 positions agree with TRBD1. The CDR3 is made up of 16 amino acids. The trim removed 5 bases at V and 2 bases at J, leaving 10 bases unmatched. Germline V gene lookup returns CDR1 LNHDA and CDR2 SQIVND (reference sequence). The chain's CDR3 is CASSSSSTGGTYEQYF. The CDR3 bases are TGTGCCAGTAGTTCCTCGTCGACAGGGGGGACCTACGAGCAGTACTTC.

This clone was seen a single time. The chain joins TRBV27 to TRBJ1-2, with TRBD1 matching 9 bases. With V trimmed by 6 bases and J by 8 bases, 10 bases remained unmatched. CDR1 is MNHEY and CDR2 is SMNVEV in the germline V gene (reference sequence). CDR3 length: 14 residues. CDR3 coding DNA: TGTGCCAGCAGCCCCCTGACAGGGGGGGAAGGCTACACCTTC. This translates into CASSPLTGGEGYTF.

This rearrangement joins TRBV18 to TRBJ1-5; no firm D call. Germline lookup yields CDR1 KGHSH and CDR2 LQKENI. Trimming cost V 2 bases and J 3 bases, with 11 bases left between them. This CDR3 region has 15 residues. The CDR3 DNA is TGTGCCAGCTCACCAGAGAGGATTACCAATCAGCCCCAGCATTTT. This gives the protein CASSPERITNQPQHF.

The chain is built from TRBV16 and TRBJ1-3; D remains ambiguous. Germline V gene data show CDR1 as KGHSY and CDR2 as FQNENV. The CDR3 contains 14 residues. Trimming took off 5 bases at V and 0 bases at J, with 8 bases between the two ends. The CDR3 region has the DNA TGTGCCAGCAGCACCCGGAGCTCTGGAAACACCATATATTTT. This encodes CASSTRSSGNTIYF.